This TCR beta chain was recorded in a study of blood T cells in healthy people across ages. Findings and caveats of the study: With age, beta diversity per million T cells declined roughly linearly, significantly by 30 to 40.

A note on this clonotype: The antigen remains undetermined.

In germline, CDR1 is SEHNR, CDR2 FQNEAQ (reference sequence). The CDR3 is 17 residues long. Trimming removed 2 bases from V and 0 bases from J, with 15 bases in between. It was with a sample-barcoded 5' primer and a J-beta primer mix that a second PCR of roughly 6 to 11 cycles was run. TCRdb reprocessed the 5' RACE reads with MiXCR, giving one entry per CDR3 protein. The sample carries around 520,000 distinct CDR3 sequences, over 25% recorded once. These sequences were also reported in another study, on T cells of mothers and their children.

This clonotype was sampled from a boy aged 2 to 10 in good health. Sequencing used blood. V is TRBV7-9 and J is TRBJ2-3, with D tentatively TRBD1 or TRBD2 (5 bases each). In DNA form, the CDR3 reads TGTGCCAGCAGCTTAATCGGCCAGGGACCTAGCACAGATACGCAGTATTTT. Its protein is CASSLIGQGPSTDTQYF.